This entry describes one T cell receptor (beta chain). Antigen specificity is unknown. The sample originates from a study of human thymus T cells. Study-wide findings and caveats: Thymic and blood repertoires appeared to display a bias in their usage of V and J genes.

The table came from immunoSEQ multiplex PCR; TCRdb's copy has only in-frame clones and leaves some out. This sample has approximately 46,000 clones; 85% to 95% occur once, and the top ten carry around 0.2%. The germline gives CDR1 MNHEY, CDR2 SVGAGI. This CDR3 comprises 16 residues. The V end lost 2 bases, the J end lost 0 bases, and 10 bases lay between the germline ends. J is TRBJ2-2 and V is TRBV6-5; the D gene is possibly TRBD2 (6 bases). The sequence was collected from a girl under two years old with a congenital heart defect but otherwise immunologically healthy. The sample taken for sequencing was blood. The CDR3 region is CASSYIAVSNTGELFF. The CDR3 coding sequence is TGTGCCAGCAGTTACATAGCGGTTTCGAACACCGGGGAGCTGTTTTTT.